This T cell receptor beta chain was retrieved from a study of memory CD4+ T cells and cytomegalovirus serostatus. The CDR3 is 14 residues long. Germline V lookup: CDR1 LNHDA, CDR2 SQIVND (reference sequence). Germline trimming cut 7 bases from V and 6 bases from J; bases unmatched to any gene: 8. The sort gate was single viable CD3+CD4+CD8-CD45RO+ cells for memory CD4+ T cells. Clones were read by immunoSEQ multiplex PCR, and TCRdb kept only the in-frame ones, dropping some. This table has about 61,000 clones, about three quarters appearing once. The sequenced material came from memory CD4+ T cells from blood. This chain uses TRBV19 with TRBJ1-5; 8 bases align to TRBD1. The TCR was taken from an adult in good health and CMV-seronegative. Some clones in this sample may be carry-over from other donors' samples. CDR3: CASNSQGASQPQHF. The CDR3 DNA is TGTGCCAGTAATTCTCAGGGGGCGAGTCAGCCCCAGCATTTT.